These 14 T cell receptor beta chains came from one sample sequenced in a study of cytomegalovirus exposure and HLA in healthy donors. Both 60 Vbeta primers and 13 Jbeta primers went into the PCR. Data came from immunoSEQ multiplex PCR; TCRdb stores just in-frame clones and leaves some out. Here the sample table reports 130,000 or so clones. The sample comprised PBMCs. The receptors were gathered from a woman younger than 30 in good health and CMV-seronegative.

J is TRBJ2-7 and V is TRBV6-1; 7 bases align to TRBD2. CDR3 length: 15 amino acids. The V and J ends lost 2 bases and 3 bases, in that order; junction bases with no gene match: 7. CDR1 MNHNS and CDR2 SASEGT come from the germline V gene. CDR3 nucleotides: TGTGCCAGCAGTGAATCTCCAGGCGGGAGCTACGAGCAGTACTTC. This sequence encodes CASSESPGGSYEQYF.

The chain has TRBV5-5 and TRBJ1-3, with 8 bases fitting TRBD1. There are 16 residues in the CDR3. The V segment lost 4 bases and the J segment 3 bases; nucleotides outside the gene matches: 9. Germline CDR1 reads SGHKS; CDR2 reads YYEKEE (reference sequence). CDR3 loop: CASSPGDRLGGNTIYF. The CDR3 region has the DNA TGTGCCAGCAGCCCCGGGGACAGGCTCGGTGGAAACACCATATATTTT.

This sequence joins TRBV5-1 and TRBJ2-3; TRBD2 is a possible D gene (5 bases). Trimming left V 4 bases short and J 2 bases short, with 11 bases between. Germline V CDR1 and CDR2: SGHRS, YFSETQ. The CDR3 runs to 14 residues. The CDR3 region has the DNA TGCGCCAGCAGCCCTGGACTTAACACAGATACGCAGTATTTT. Its translation: CASSPGLNTDTQYF.

The rearrangement uses TRBV5-5 and TRBJ2-7; 12 bases map to TRBD1. Per the germline V gene, CDR1 is SGHKS and CDR2 is YYEKEE (reference sequence). V lost 0 bases and J lost 3; bases outside the gene matches: 4. This CDR3 has 16 amino acids. This CDR3 is CASSLAGTGGFYEQYF. DNA of the CDR3: TGTGCCAGCAGCTTGGCCGGGACAGGGGGCTTCTACGAGCAGTACTTC.

This chain joins TRBV6-1 and TRBJ2-7, with D perhaps TRBD1 (5 bases). The V end was cut by 7 bases, the J end by 0 bases, with 16 bases between. Germline V gene lookup returns CDR1 MNHNS and CDR2 SASEGT. The CDR3 runs 15 residues. CDR3 sequence reads: CASNFDLGVSYEQYV. As DNA, the CDR3 is TGTGCCAGCAACTTCGACCTAGGGGTCTCCTACGAGCAGTACGTC.

The rearrangement joins TRBV25-1 to TRBJ2-1; D is possibly TRBD2 (5 bases). This CDR3 is built from 15 residues. The germline gives CDR1 MGHDK, CDR2 SYGVNS. V was cut by 3 bases and J by 4 bases, with 13 bases left in between. The DNA of the CDR3 is TGTGCCAGCAGTGATATAGGGAGTGGATACAATGAGCAGTTCTTC. This codes for CASSDIGSGYNEQFF.

This chain connects TRBV4-1 to TRBJ1-1; D not resolved. The germline gives CDR1 MGHRA, CDR2 YSYEKL. V gave up 1 base and J gave up 1 base, with 4 bases separating them. This CDR3 has 13 amino acids. The CDR3 DNA sequence: TGCGCCAGCAGCCAAGCCAAGAACACTGAAGCTTTCTTT. Its protein product is CASSQAKNTEAFF.

This chain links TRBV7-8 with TRBJ1-4; no clear D. V gave up 5 bases and J gave up 5 bases, with 15 bases separating them. Germline loops: CDR1 SGHVS, CDR2 FQNEAQ. This CDR3 has 15 amino acids. The CDR3 here is CASSAVSGRNEKLFF. In DNA form, the CDR3 reads TGTGCCAGCAGCGCCGTCAGCGGGAGAAATGAAAAACTGTTTTTT. The whole variable domain, filled in from reference TRBV7-8 and TRBJ1-4, reads GAGVSQSPRYKVAKRGQDVALRCDPISGHVSLFWYQQALGQGPEFLTYFQNEAQLDKSGLPSDRFFAERPEGSVSTLKIQRTQQEDSAVYLCASSAVSGRNEKLFFGSGTQLSVL.

The chain carries TRBV2 and TRBJ2-5; D is possibly TRBD2 (6 bases). Trimming cost V 6 bases and J 6 bases, with 14 bases left between them. Germline-derived CDR1 and CDR2 are SNHLY and FYNNEI. This CDR3 contains 13 residues. CDR3 region: CASRPGLLKTQYF. The CDR3 DNA reads TGTGCCAGCAGACCGGGACTCTTGAAGACCCAGTACTTC.

This chain connects TRBV28 to TRBJ2-7; tentative D call: TRBD2 (6 bases). Per the germline V gene, CDR1 is MDHEN and CDR2 is SYDVKM. The CDR3 runs to 13 residues. Trimming left V 4 bases short and J 4 bases short, with 11 bases between. The CDR3 nucleotides read TGTGCCAGCAGTTCCACAGGACTATACGAGCAGTACGTC. This gives the protein CASSSTGLYEQYV.

The gene calls are TRBV6-5 and TRBJ2-3, with no clear D. Between the trimmed V and J ends, which lost 5 bases and 0 bases, there was a span of 3 bases. Germline CDR1 and CDR2: MNHEY and SVGAGI. This CDR3 contains 12 residues. CDR3 sequence: CASSESTDTQYF. The CDR3 DNA reads as TGTGCCAGCAGTGAGAGCACAGATACGCAGTATTTT.

The V call is TRBV4-1, the J call TRBJ1-4, with D possibly matching TRBD1 (6 bases). CDR1 is MGHRA and CDR2 is YSYEKL in the germline V gene. The CDR3 is 15 amino acids. V lost 3 bases, J lost 7 bases, and 15 bases lay in between. Here the CDR3 reads CASSHPSGGGEKLFF. CDR3 bases: TGCGCCAGCAGCCACCCGAGCGGGGGCGGTGAAAAACTGTTTTTT.

This chain links TRBV7-3 with TRBJ2-6, with D maybe TRBD2 (6 bases). Between the trimmed V and J ends, which lost 3 bases and 1 base, there was a span of 10 bases. The CDR3 runs 16 residues. The germline V gene has CDR1 SGHTA and CDR2 FQGTGA. The CDR3 region has the DNA TGTGCCAGCAGCTTCCGTGCGGGGTCTGGGGCCAACGTCCTGACTTTC. Encoded protein: CASSFRAGSGANVLTF.

The rearrangement joins TRBV7-9 to TRBJ2-7; possible D gene TRBD1, 6 bases. In germline, CDR1 is SEHNR, CDR2 FQNEAQ (reference sequence). V was cut by 10 bases and J by 3 bases, with 16 bases left in between. The CDR3 length is 13 residues. CDR3 in DNA: TGTGCCATAACACTGGGCAGGGGCTACGAGCAGTACTTC. The encoded protein is CAITLGRGYEQYF. The variable domain in full, completed from reference TRBV7-9 and TRBJ2-7, reads DTGVSQNPRHKITKRGQNVTFRCDPISEHNRLYWYRQTLGQGPEFLTYFQNEAQLEKSRLLSDRFSAERPKGSFSTLEIQRTEQGDSAMYLCAITLGRGYEQYFGPGTRLTVT.